The present T cell receptor (beta chain) was sequenced within a study of molecular identifiers for immune sequencing clone quantification. Study results and limitations: Spiked Jurkat TCR RNA originating from one cell could reportedly be identified amid more than 800,000 naive cells.

From around 20,000 to 990,000 sorted cells, naive CD8 libraries were generated with 10%, 30% or 50% RNA. Sorting defined naive CD8 T cells as CD8+CD4-CCR7+CD45RA+. On this clonotype itself: The antigen is not known.

The bulk TCR libraries were made with methods described before and with listed TCR primers. TCRdb re-derived calls from the PCR reads in MiXCR, one entry per CDR3 protein. This sample has hundreds of thousands of distinct CDR3 sequences; nearly 20% occur once, and the top ten carry 0.85%. Germline CDR1 reads SNHLY; CDR2 reads FYNNEI. The CDR3 sequence is 10 residues long. The ends were cut back, 8 bases at V and 5 bases at J, with 6 bases in the middle. Sequenced sample: naive CD8+ T cells from blood, with Jurkat cell RNA spiked in. Specified subset: FACS-sorted CD8+CD4-CCR7+CD45RA+ naive T cells. The source is a human donor in good health. Some libraries in this study had Jurkat cell RNA spiked in. The chain recombines TRBV2 with TRBJ1-1; D is uncertain. The DNA for the CDR3 is TGTGCCAGCGCGGGGACTGAAGCTTTCTTT. It specifies CASAGTEAFF.